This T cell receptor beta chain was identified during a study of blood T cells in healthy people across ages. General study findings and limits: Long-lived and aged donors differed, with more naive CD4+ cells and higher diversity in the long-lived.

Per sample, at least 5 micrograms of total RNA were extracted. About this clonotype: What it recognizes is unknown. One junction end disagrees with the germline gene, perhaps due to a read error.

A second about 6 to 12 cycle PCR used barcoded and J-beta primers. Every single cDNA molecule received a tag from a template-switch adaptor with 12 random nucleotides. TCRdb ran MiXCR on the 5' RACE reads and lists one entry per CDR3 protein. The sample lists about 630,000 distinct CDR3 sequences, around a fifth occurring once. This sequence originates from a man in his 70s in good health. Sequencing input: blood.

The CDR3 region has the DNA TGTGTCAGCAGCCACGGACTAGCGGAAGCCTACGAGCAGTACTTC. Amino acid sequence: CVSSHGLAEAYEQYF. This chain connects TRBV7-2 to TRBJ2-7; 10 bases map to TRBD2. This CDR3 is 15 amino acids long. CDR1 SGHTA and CDR2 FQGNSA come from the germline V gene.